This passage covers 27 T cell receptor beta chains from one sample sequenced in a study of OX40 agonist ivuxolimab in advanced cancers. Profiled with immunoSEQ multiplex PCR; TCRdb holds only in-frame clones, not every one. The sample lists more than 50,000 clones, about 76% occurring once. Sample: CD4+ or CD8+ T cells sorted from blood, taken in a trial of the OX40 agonist ivuxolimab. The receptors here all came from an adult with an advanced solid tumor such as melanoma, head and neck, liver or kidney cancer.

This chain uses TRBV15 with TRBJ2-3, with 12 positions matching TRBD2. The germline gives CDR1 LNHNV, CDR2 YYDKDF (reference sequence). V gave up 0 bases and J gave up 2 bases; unmatched junction bases: 3. This CDR3 has 17 amino acids. This chain's CDR3 is CATSREASGRATDTQYF. CDR3 DNA: TGTGCCACCAGCAGAGAGGCTAGCGGGAGGGCCACAGATACGCAGTATTTT.

V gene TRBV6-1 combines with J gene TRBJ1-1, with TRBD1 matching over 9 bases. Germline V lookup: CDR1 MNHNS, CDR2 SASEGT. The length of the CDR3 is 13 residues. V lost 6 bases to trimming and J lost 10 bases; unmatched junction nucleotides: 9. CDR3: CASRDTGGSRAFF. Here the CDR3 DNA reads TGTGCCAGCAGGGACACAGGGGGCAGCCGAGCTTTCTTT.

This sequence joins TRBV29-1 and TRBJ2-3; D not resolved. The CDR3 length is 13 residues. Between the trimmed V and J ends, which lost 6 bases and 5 bases, there was a span of 15 bases. Germline assignment: CDR1 SQVTM and CDR2 ANQGSEA. The CDR3 loop reads CSVDPQIVDTQYF. CDR3 DNA: TGCAGCGTGGACCCCCAGATAGTAGATACGCAGTATTTT.

This chain connects TRBV5-4 to TRBJ2-7, with 7 bases fitting TRBD2. V lost 0 bases, J lost 1 base, and 1 base stayed unmatched. Germline V gene sequence: CDR1 SGHNT, CDR2 YYREEE (reference sequence). The CDR3 is 14 amino acids. The CDR3 DNA is TGTGCCAGCAGCTTGGGGGGAGGGTCCTACGAGCAGTACTTC. Its protein is CASSLGGGSYEQYF.

The chain carries TRBV2 and TRBJ1-4, with a tentative D call TRBD1 (6 bases). Deletions cut 8 bases from V and 3 bases from J, with 13 bases between. Germline lookup yields CDR1 SNHLY and CDR2 FYNNEI. The CDR3 covers 14 residues. The CDR3 DNA is TGTGCCAGCGGTGGGGGGGCAGCTAATGAAAAACTGTTTTTT. Its protein product is CASGGGAANEKLFF.

The genes are TRBV2 and TRBJ1-1, with TRBD1 identical over 8 bases. Germline V gene lookup returns CDR1 SNHLY and CDR2 FYNNEI. The CDR3 contains 15 residues. Trimming at V came to 1 base and at J to 1 base, leaving 2 bases not matched to a gene. The CDR3 nucleotides read TGTGCCAGCAGTGAAGGGGGACAGGAGAACACTGAAGCTTTCTTT. Amino acid sequence: CASSEGGQENTEAFF.

The chain employs TRBV7-6 and TRBJ2-2, with D unclear. V was shortened by 0 bases and J by 0 bases, with 8 bases between the two germline ends. Germline values: CDR1 SGHVS, CDR2 FNYEAQ. This CDR3 region has 16 residues. CDR3 in amino acids: CASSLAAASNTGELFF. CDR3 nucleotides: TGTGCCAGCAGCTTAGCGGCGGCTTCGAACACCGGGGAGCTGTTTTTT.

This sequence joins TRBV20-1 and TRBJ2-7; TRBD2 matches 7 bases. V trimming: 7 bases; J trimming: 3 bases; junction bases outside the gene matches: 3. The CDR3 has 11 amino acids. Germline V gene lookup returns CDR1 DFQATT and CDR2 SNEGSKA (reference sequence). In DNA form, the CDR3 reads TGCAGTGGGACTAGGGACTACGAGCAGTACTTC. It specifies CSGTRDYEQYF.

The chain joins TRBV21-1 to TRBJ1-6. TRBV21-1 is deemed a pseudogene. The CDR3 spans 14 residues. Here the CDR3 DNA reads TGTGCCCCAGCAAAAACACGGGATAATTCACCCCTCCACTTT. As protein: CAPAKTRDNSPLHF.

The chain combines TRBV5-1 with TRBJ2-1, with 10 bases lining up with TRBD2. CDR1 is SGHRS, CDR2 YFSETQ, per germline. J gave up 5 bases and V 4 bases, and 6 bases lay outside the gene matches. There are 15 residues in the CDR3. The CDR3 is CASSRGTSGDNEQFF. DNA for the CDR3: TGCGCCAGCAGCCGGGGAACTAGCGGGGACAATGAGCAGTTCTTC. Supplemented by reference TRBV5-1 and TRBJ2-1, the full variable domain reads KAGVTQTPRYLIKTRGQQVTLSCSPISGHRSVSWYQQTPGQGLQFLFEYFSETQRNKGNFPGRFSGRQFSNSRSEMNVSTLELGDSALYLCASSRGTSGDNEQFFGPGTRLTVL.

V gene TRBV30 combines with J gene TRBJ2-7; D remains ambiguous. Germline lookup yields CDR1 GTSNPN and CDR2 SVGIG (reference sequence). The V gene lost 2 bases and the J gene lost 2 bases, with 10 bases spanning the gap. This CDR3 is built from 13 residues. The CDR3 protein is CAWSPASPYEQYF. In DNA, the CDR3 is TGTGCCTGGAGTCCCGCCTCCCCCTACGAGCAGTACTTC.

This clone was seen a handful of times. The chain has TRBV2 and TRBJ1-4; 8 bases line up with TRBD1. CDR3 size: 15 residues. Germline lookup yields CDR1 SNHLY and CDR2 FYNNEI. J lost 7 bases, V lost 5 bases, and 9 bases had no gene match. The CDR3 DNA sequence: TGTGCCAGCAGTCGACGGACAGGGCTGGGTGAAAAACTGTTTTTT. Translation: CASSRRTGLGEKLFF. Together with reference TRBV2 and TRBJ1-4, the CDR3 gives the full variable domain: EPEVTQTPSHQVTQMGQEVILRCVPISNHLYFYWYRQILGQKVEFLVSFYNNEISEKSEIFDDQFSVERPDGSNFTLKIRSTKLEDSAMYFCASSRRTGLGEKLFFGSGTQLSVL.

This clone was seen once. This chain joins TRBV7-8 and TRBJ2-5; D remains unclear. The CDR3 extends over 16 amino acids. Trimming cost V 5 bases and J 2 bases, with 18 bases left between them. Per germline, CDR1 SGHVS and CDR2 FQNEAQ. The CDR3 region is CASSLRRTSAQETQYF. In nucleotides, the CDR3 is TGTGCCAGCAGCCTTAGACGGACGTCGGCACAAGAGACCCAGTACTTC.

This clone was recorded once. The chain is built from TRBV19 and TRBJ2-2; no clear D. The CDR3 spans 17 residues. Germline values: CDR1 LNHDA, CDR2 SQIVND (reference sequence). V gave up 4 bases and J gave up 1 base, with 16 bases separating them. This chain's CDR3 is CASSTPPATLNTGELFF. The CDR3 bases are TGTGCCAGTAGTACTCCCCCGGCTACCTTGAACACCGGGGAGCTGTTTTTT.

The CDR3: CASSPSGTSGTGELFF. The CDR3 coding sequence is TGTGCCAGCTCACCATCCGGGACTAGCGGCACCGGGGAGCTGTTTTTT. The chain uses TRBV18 and TRBJ2-2; TRBD2 aligns across 11 bases. From germline, CDR1 is KGHSH and CDR2 LQKENI. The CDR3 extends over 16 amino acids. V lost 2 bases to trimming and J lost 4 bases; unmatched junction nucleotides: 3.

The chain carries TRBV5-4 and TRBJ2-7; unclear D gene. Germline-derived CDR1 and CDR2 are SGHNT and YYREEE (reference sequence). There are 13 residues in the CDR3. Trimming stripped 4 bases from V and 0 bases from J, with 8 bases between. As DNA, the CDR3 is TGTGCCAGCAGCGCTGGGGACTCCTACGAGCAGTACTTC. It specifies CASSAGDSYEQYF. Drawing the rest from reference TRBV5-4 and TRBJ2-7, the complete variable domain is ETGVTQSPTHLIKTRGQQVTLRCSSQSGHNTVSWYQQALGQGPQFIFQYYREEENGRGNFPPRFSGLQFPNYSSELNVNALELDDSALYLCASSAGDSYEQYFGPGTRLTVT.

This clone was observed a handful of times. J is TRBJ2-7 and V is TRBV19, with D perhaps assigned TRBD1 or TRBD2 (5 bases each). V was cut by 5 bases and J by 6 bases, with 17 bases left in between. Germline assignment: CDR1 LNHDA and CDR2 SQIVND (reference sequence). The CDR3 covers 14 residues. The CDR3 is CASSPPGLFSEQYF. The CDR3 DNA follows: TGTGCCAGTAGTCCGCCGGGGCTATTTAGCGAGCAGTACTTC.

In its sample, this clone ranks as medium-sized. This rearrangement joins TRBV2 to TRBJ2-2; D call uncertain. The CDR3 covers 13 residues. Germline lookup yields CDR1 SNHLY and CDR2 FYNNEI. Deletions cut 5 bases from V and 4 bases from J, with 8 bases between. Here the CDR3 DNA reads TGTGCCAGCAGTCAGGATCGCACCGGGGAGCTGTTTTTT. This codes for CASSQDRTGELFF.

The chain employs TRBV28 and TRBJ1-5; D is perhaps TRBD1 (5 bases). Per the germline V gene, CDR1 is MDHEN and CDR2 is SYDVKM. The CDR3 is 17 residues long. V dropped 4 bases and J dropped 6 bases, with 22 bases sitting between them. The CDR3 DNA reads TGTGCCAGCAGTTCCGTCAAGACAGCCCTGGGGAGTCAGCCCCAGCATTTT. This translates into CASSSVKTALGSQPQHF.

This clone has a single count. This chain joins TRBV5-4 and TRBJ2-7; 8 positions match TRBD1. The CDR3 has 13 amino acids. Germline-derived CDR1 and CDR2 are SGHNT and YYREEE (reference sequence). With 6 bases clipped from V and 5 bases from J, the junction kept 7 bases outside the gene matches. The CDR3 reads CASTPQGVHEQYF. The CDR3 region has the DNA TGTGCCAGCACCCCACAGGGGGTTCACGAGCAGTACTTC.

The chain carries TRBV21-1 and TRBJ1-5; the table's D call, TRBD1, has no DNA check behind it. TRBV21-1 is a listed pseudogene. CDR3 length equals 20 residues. The CDR3 loop reads CASSKGGTGADKGGNQPQHF. Here the CDR3 DNA reads TGTGCCAGCAGCAAAGGAGGGACAGGGGCCGATAAGGGAGGCAATCAGCCCCAGCATTTT.

Comments on this clone: Other DNA sequences in this specimen translate into the identical CDR3. The V call is TRBV28, the J call TRBJ1-5; D remains unclear. Trimming removed 2 bases at V and 2 bases at J, with 10 bases between. The CDR3 runs to 15 residues. Germline V gives CDR1 MDHEN, CDR2 SYDVKM. This CDR3 reads CASSLHKEGNQPQHF. The CDR3 DNA follows: TGTGCCAGCAGTTTACACAAGGAGGGCAATCAGCCCCAGCATTTT. Based on the CDR3 plus reference TRBV28 and TRBJ1-5, the full variable domain is DVKVTQSSRYLVKRTGEKVFLECVQDMDHENMFWYRQDPGLGLRLIYFSYDVKMKEKGDIPEGYSVSREKKERFSLILESASTNQTSMYLCASSLHKEGNQPQHFGDGTRLSIL.

The CDR3 DNA follows: TGTGCCAGCAGTGATAGTTGGGGTAGGGGCGGCAAACTGTTTTTT. Residues: CASSDSWGRGGKLFF. The rearrangement joins TRBV25-1 to TRBJ1-4, with TRBD1 as a possible D gene (5 bases). The CDR3 length is 15 residues. Germline V gene sequence: CDR1 MGHDK, CDR2 SYGVNS. Trimming removed 3 bases from V and 11 bases from J, with 19 bases in between.

The chain joins TRBV27 to TRBJ1-1; D ambiguous. Between the trimmed V and J ends, which lost 3 bases and 2 bases, there was a span of 7 bases. Germline CDR1 MNHEY, CDR2 SMNVEV (reference sequence). This CDR3 comprises 13 residues. The CDR3 reads CASSFKGNTEAFF. The CDR3 DNA is TGTGCCAGCAGTTTCAAAGGAAACACTGAAGCTTTCTTT.

The CDR3 is CASSDSSDRPGDTQYF. In DNA form, the CDR3 reads TGTGCCAGCAGTGACTCCTCGGACAGGCCGGGGGATACGCAGTATTTT. The gene calls are TRBV25-1 and TRBJ2-3; 7 bases align to TRBD1. This CDR3 is built from 16 residues. Germline V gene lookup returns CDR1 MGHDK and CDR2 SYGVNS. Trimming removed 3 bases from V and 6 bases from J; junction bases left unmatched: 12.

This clone was counted only a few times. The rearrangement uses TRBV28 and TRBJ1-1, with no clear D. The CDR3 sequence is 13 residues long. The V end lost 8 bases, the J end lost 0 bases, and 10 bases lay between the germline ends. Germline CDR1 MDHEN, CDR2 SYDVKM. CDR3 protein: CASGSPMNTEAFF. In DNA, the CDR3 is TGTGCCAGCGGGTCCCCCATGAACACTGAAGCTTTCTTT.

The gene calls are TRBV30 and TRBJ2-7, with TRBD1 as a possible D gene (5 bases). CDR3 size: 15 residues. V lost 5 bases, J lost 2 bases, and 19 bases lay in between. CDR1 GTSNPN and CDR2 SVGIG come from the germline V gene (reference sequence). The CDR3 loop is CAWHRWPGSTYEQYF. Here the CDR3 DNA reads TGTGCCTGGCACCGATGGCCAGGGTCCACCTACGAGCAGTACTTC.